This T cell receptor (beta chain) derives from a study of molecular identifiers for immune sequencing clone quantification. General observations from the study: The study found clones above 20 RNA copies held over 98% of effector molecules and under 1% in naive cells.

For this clonotype: Its target is not known. This sequence may be a read error, since a much larger clone differs from it by one base. Since no conserved phenylalanine or tryptophan closes the CDR3, a read error is the likely cause.

TCRdb ran MiXCR on the PCR reads and lists one entry per CDR3 protein. Seen here are about 640,000 distinct CDR3 sequences, about 20% observed once, and the top ten hold around 0.9%. Germline assignment: CDR1 SEHNR and CDR2 FQNEAQ (reference sequence). The germline V and J ends were trimmed by 2 bases and 1 base, with 11 bases remaining between them. This CDR3 spans 15 amino acids. The clonotype originates from a human donor in good health. Some libraries in this study had Jurkat cell RNA spiked in. The chain joins TRBV7-9 to TRBJ1-1; no firm D call. What was sequenced was naive CD8+ T cells from blood, with Jurkat cell RNA spiked in. Subset given: FACS-sorted CD8+CD4-CCR7+CD45RA+ naive T cells. CDR3 in amino acids: CASSLFTGTNTEAFL. The CDR3 DNA reads TGTGCCAGCAGCTTATTTACGGGAACGAACACTGAAGCTTTCCTT.